Below, 24 T cell receptor beta chains from the same sample are listed, as sequenced in a study of blood T cell repertoires in COVID-19. TCRdb's table, derived via immunoSEQ multiplex PCR, lists solely in-frame clones and lacks some. Of approximately 110,000 clones listed, around four fifths are singletons. Sequences were obtained from peripheral blood. These receptors were taken from a woman between 65 and 79 years old with acute or convalescent COVID-19.

This clone came up a few times. The chain carries TRBV6-6 and TRBJ1-5, with 11 bases lining up with TRBD1. The V gene's germline CDR1 is MNHNY and CDR2 SVGAGI (reference sequence). This CDR3 has 14 residues. V lost 5 bases to trimming and J lost 6 bases; unmatched junction nucleotides: 3. CDR3 protein: CASSPGQGVQPQHF. The DNA of the CDR3 is TGTGCCAGCAGTCCGGGACAGGGGGTTCAGCCCCAGCATTTT.

This chain joins TRBV5-4 and TRBJ2-1, with 7 bases lining up with TRBD2. With 0 bases clipped from V and 7 bases from J, the junction kept 10 bases outside the gene matches. The CDR3 extends over 16 amino acids. Germline V gives CDR1 SGHNT, CDR2 YYREEE (reference sequence). The CDR3 nucleotides read TGTGCCAGCAGCTTGGGGGGAGGACTAGGCGCGAATGAGCAGTTCTTC. This encodes CASSLGGGLGANEQFF.

The chain has TRBV28 and TRBJ2-2; a weak D match, TRBD1 (6 bases). There are 15 residues in the CDR3. Germline V lookup: CDR1 MDHEN, CDR2 SYDVKM. With 5 bases removed from V and 5 bases from J, the gap between germline ends came to 15 bases. The CDR3 DNA follows: TGTGCCAGCAGTAAGGCCGTCCAGGGGACCGGGGAGCTGTTTTTT. Translated, it gives CASSKAVQGTGELFF.

V is TRBV20-1 and J is TRBJ1-1, with unresolved D. This CDR3 contains 8 residues. CDR1 and CDR2 (germline): DFQATT, SNEGSKA (reference sequence). Trimming took off 6 bases at V and 13 bases at J, with 9 bases between the two ends. The CDR3: CSAAGLFF. In nucleotides, the CDR3 is TGCAGTGCAGCGGGCCTTTTCTTT.

The chain is built from TRBV6-6 and TRBJ1-2, with D maybe TRBD1 (6 bases). The CDR3 spans 12 residues. Germline CDR1 is MNHNY and CDR2 is SVGAGI (reference sequence). Trimming shortened V by 5 bases and J by 5 bases, and 9 bases separated the two germline ends. The CDR3 here is CASSRRGYGYTF. The DNA of the CDR3 is TGTGCCAGCAGTAGAAGGGGGTATGGCTACACCTTC.

J is TRBJ1-5 and V is TRBV28; 7 bases line up with TRBD1. CDR3 size: 15 residues. Per germline, CDR1 MDHEN and CDR2 SYDVKM. J gave up 11 bases and V 10 bases, and 20 bases lay outside the gene matches. CDR3 sequence (DNA): TGTGCCATCCGGTCGATCCGAGGTGCTGGGACAGCCCAGCATTTT. It specifies CAIRSIRGAGTAQHF.

The V and J genes are TRBV11-3 and TRBJ1-1; 8 bases fit TRBD1. V lost 5 bases to trimming and J lost 6 bases; unmatched junction nucleotides: 14. Germline CDR1 is SGHNT and CDR2 is YENEEA. This CDR3 has 16 residues. CDR3 DNA sequence: TGTGCCAGCAGCCCCGGACAGGGAAAACCGAATGCTGAAGCTTTCTTT. This translates into CASSPGQGKPNAEAFF.

This clone occurred many times. This chain joins TRBV5-1 and TRBJ1-2; D not certain. CDR1 and CDR2 from the germline V gene are SGHRS and YFSETQ. Trimming left V 0 bases short and J 3 bases short, with 6 bases between. This CDR3 has 13 residues. The DNA of the CDR3 is TGCGCCAGCAGCTTGGTCCCGGACTATGGCTACACCTTC. Its translation: CASSLVPDYGYTF.

The genes are TRBV30 and TRBJ1-2, with a weak D call TRBD1 (5 bases). The CDR3 contains 14 residues. V lost 1 base, J lost 8 bases, and 17 bases lay in between. Per germline, CDR1 GTSNPN and CDR2 SVGIG (reference sequence). This chain's CDR3 is CAWSAGRQTGGYTF. In DNA form, the CDR3 reads TGTGCCTGGAGTGCGGGCCGACAGACGGGCGGCTACACCTTC.

V is TRBV5-1 and J is TRBJ2-4; the match to TRBD1 covers 7 bases. J lost 3 bases, V lost 4 bases, and 7 bases had no gene match. The CDR3 contains 15 residues. Germline-derived CDR1 and CDR2 are SGHRS and YFSETQ. The DNA of the CDR3 is TGCGCCAGCAGCCCGATGACAGGGAACAAAAACATTCAGTACTTC. Amino acid sequence: CASSPMTGNKNIQYF. Complete variable domain (other parts from reference TRBV5-1 and TRBJ2-4): KAGVTQTPRYLIKTRGQQVTLSCSPISGHRSVSWYQQTPGQGLQFLFEYFSETQRNKGNFPGRFSGRQFSNSRSEMNVSTLELGDSALYLCASSPMTGNKNIQYFGAGTRLSVL.

This clone was counted between two and nine times. The sample contains more than one DNA sequence encoding this CDR3. The J gene is TRBJ2-7, the V gene TRBV6-2 or TRBV6-3; 7 bases align to TRBD2. J lost 2 bases, V lost 2 bases, and 0 bases had no gene match. This CDR3 comprises 13 residues. The germline gives CDR1 MNHEY, CDR2 SVGEGT. Written as DNA, the CDR3 is TGTGCCAGCAGTTACGGGAGGGCCTACGAGCAGTACTTC. Residues: CASSYGRAYEQYF.

This clone appeared many times. The chain employs TRBV30 and TRBJ2-2; D not resolved. Per the germline V gene, CDR1 is GTSNPN and CDR2 is SVGIG (reference sequence). This CDR3 has 14 amino acids. The germline V and J ends were trimmed by 3 bases and 3 bases, with 11 bases remaining between them. The CDR3 region is CAWRGVGDTGELFF. In DNA form, the CDR3 reads TGTGCCTGGAGAGGCGTAGGAGACACCGGGGAGCTGTTTTTT.

This chain uses TRBV28 with TRBJ1-4; perhaps TRBD1 as D (5 bases). This CDR3 is built from 13 residues. Trimming removed 8 bases from V and 6 bases from J, with 13 bases in between. Looked up from germline, CDR1 is MDHEN and CDR2 is SYDVKM. CDR3 sequence (DNA): TGTGCCAGCCTACAGGAGATGGATGAAAAACTGTTTTTT. Protein product: CASLQEMDEKLFF.

This sequence joins TRBV5-1 and TRBJ2-7; perhaps TRBD2 as D (5 bases). V lost 4 bases and J lost 0, with 14 bases in between. The CDR3 length is 15 residues. The germline gives CDR1 SGHRS, CDR2 YFSETQ. As DNA, the CDR3 is TGCGCCAGCAGCGCGGACGGAGGTAGCTCCTACGAGCAGTACTTC. Amino acid sequence: CASSADGGSSYEQYF.

J is TRBJ1-4 and V is TRBV5-6, with D perhaps matching TRBD1 (5 bases). V was cut by 3 bases and J by 8 bases, with 20 bases left in between. The CDR3 sequence is 16 residues long. Per germline, CDR1 SGHDT and CDR2 YYEEEE. CDR3 in DNA: TGTGCCAGCAGCTACCTAGGTCCGGGGACTAGCGAAAAACTGTTTTTT. This codes for CASSYLGPGTSEKLFF.

This chain links TRBV12-5 with TRBJ2-2; 11 nucleotides agree with TRBD1. V gave up 4 bases and J gave up 6 bases; unmatched junction bases: 4. Germline V gives CDR1 LGHNT, CDR2 FRNRAP. This CDR3 is built from 15 residues. The CDR3 nucleotides are TGTGCTAGTGGTTCCGGACAGGGGGCGGCCGGGGAGCTGTTTTTT. This codes for CASGSGQGAAGELFF.

The chain joins TRBV19 to TRBJ2-1; 8 bases align to TRBD2. This CDR3 has 16 residues. CDR1 is LNHDA and CDR2 is SQIVND in the germline V gene (reference sequence). The J segment lost 3 bases and the V segment lost 4 bases, leaving 8 bases of the junction unmatched. The CDR3 region is CASSTRQTSVYNEQFF. DNA for the CDR3: TGTGCCAGTAGTACCAGACAGACTAGCGTCTACAATGAGCAGTTCTTC.

This clone was picked up one time. This sequence joins TRBV7-2 and TRBJ1-2; D may be TRBD1 (6 bases). The CDR3 length is 14 residues. V lost 8 bases and J lost 4, with 17 bases in between. Germline values: CDR1 SGHTA, CDR2 FQGNSA. The CDR3, as DNA: TGTGCCAGCTTTAGGACAGCCGGCCGCTATGGCTACACCTTC. The encoded protein is CASFRTAGRYGYTF.

The chain couples TRBV19 to TRBJ1-5, with TRBD1 matching 7 bases. The CDR3 contains 15 residues. V trimming: 4 bases; J trimming: 2 bases; junction bases outside the gene matches: 5. Germline V gene data show CDR1 as LNHDA and CDR2 as SQIVND (reference sequence). The chain's CDR3 is CASSTQGGGNQPQHF. The CDR3 DNA reads TGTGCCAGTAGTACCCAGGGGGGAGGCAATCAGCCCCAGCATTTT.

The rearrangement joins TRBV5-4 to TRBJ2-5; 10 nucleotides align to TRBD2. Germline V lookup: CDR1 SGHNT, CDR2 YYREEE (reference sequence). The CDR3 has 16 residues. V gave up 0 bases and J gave up 4 bases; unmatched junction bases: 6. In DNA, the CDR3 is TGTGCCAGCAGCTTGGGGGCTAGCGGGGGACGAGAGACCCAGTACTTC. Translated, it gives CASSLGASGGRETQYF.

This chain joins TRBV7-2 and TRBJ2-7; D perhaps matches TRBD1 (6 bases). This CDR3 has 14 amino acids. The germline V gene encodes CDR1 SGHTA and CDR2 FQGNSA. V lost 5 bases and J 8 bases, leaving 19 bases between the germline ends. In DNA form, the CDR3 reads TGTGCCAGCAGCCACAGGGAAGGGCCTGGAAAGCAGTACTTC. It encodes CASSHREGPGKQYF. The complete variable domain, with remaining parts taken from reference TRBV7-2 and TRBJ2-7, reads GAGVSQSPSNKVTEKGKDVELRCDPISGHTALYWYRQSLGQGLEFLIYFQGNSAPDKSGLPSDRFSAERTGGSVSTLTIQRTQQEDSAVYLCASSHREGPGKQYFGPGTRLTVT.

This chain links TRBV7-6 with TRBJ1-1; possibly TRBD1 for D (6 bases). Germline loops: CDR1 SGHVS, CDR2 FNYEAQ. The CDR3 sequence is 13 residues long. V dropped 5 bases and J dropped 7 bases, with 14 bases sitting between them. The CDR3 protein is CASSRIRGFEAFF. The CDR3 nucleotides are TGTGCCAGCAGCCGTATCAGGGGTTTTGAAGCTTTCTTT.

This clone has more than one count but fewer than ten. This rearrangement joins TRBV5-6 to TRBJ1-1; D possibly corresponds to TRBD1 (5 bases). Trimming removed 2 bases at V and 8 bases at J, with 13 bases between. The germline V gene has CDR1 SGHDT and CDR2 YYEEEE. The CDR3 has 13 residues. The CDR3 is CASSLTGRQEAFF. The DNA of the CDR3 is TGTGCCAGCAGCTTAACGGGTAGACAGGAAGCTTTCTTT.

This clone was detected many times. The chain is built from TRBV5-1 and TRBJ1-3, with D maybe TRBD1 (5 bases). This CDR3 is 17 amino acids long. Germline CDR1 reads SGHRS; CDR2 reads YFSETQ. V was clipped by 0 bases and J by 0 bases, with 13 bases between them. The chain's CDR3 is CASSLGPTGTSGNTIYF. As DNA, the CDR3 is TGCGCCAGCAGCTTGGGCCCCACAGGAACCTCTGGAAACACCATATATTTT.